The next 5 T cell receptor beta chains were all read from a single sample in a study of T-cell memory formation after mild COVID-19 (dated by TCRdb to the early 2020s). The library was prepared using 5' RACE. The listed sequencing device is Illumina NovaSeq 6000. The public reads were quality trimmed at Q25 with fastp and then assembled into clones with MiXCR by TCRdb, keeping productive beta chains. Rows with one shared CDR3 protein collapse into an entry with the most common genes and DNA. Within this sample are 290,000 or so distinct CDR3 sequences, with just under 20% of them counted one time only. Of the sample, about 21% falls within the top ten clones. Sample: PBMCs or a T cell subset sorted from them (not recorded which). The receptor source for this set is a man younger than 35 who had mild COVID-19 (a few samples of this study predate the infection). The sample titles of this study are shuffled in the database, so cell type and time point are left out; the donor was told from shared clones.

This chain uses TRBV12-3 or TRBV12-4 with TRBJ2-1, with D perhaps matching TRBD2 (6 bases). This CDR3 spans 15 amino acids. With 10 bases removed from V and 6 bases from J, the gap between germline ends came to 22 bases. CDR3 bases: TGTGCCACCACCTCGGGACTGACACTGCGCAATGAGCAGTTCTTC. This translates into CATTSGLTLRNEQFF.

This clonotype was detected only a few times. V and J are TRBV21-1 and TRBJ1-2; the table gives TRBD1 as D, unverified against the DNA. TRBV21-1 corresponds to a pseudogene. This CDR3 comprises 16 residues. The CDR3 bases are TGTGCCAGCAGCAAAGGACAGGGGCGAAAGGGGTATGGCTACACCTTC. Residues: CASSKGQGRKGYGYTF.

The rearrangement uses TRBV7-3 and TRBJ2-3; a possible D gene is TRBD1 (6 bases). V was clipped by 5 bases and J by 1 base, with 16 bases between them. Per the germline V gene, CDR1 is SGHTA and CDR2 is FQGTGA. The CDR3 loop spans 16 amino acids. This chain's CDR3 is CASSATGRPGTDTQYF. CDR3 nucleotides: TGTGCCAGCAGCGCGACAGGTCGACCTGGCACAGATACGCAGTATTTT.

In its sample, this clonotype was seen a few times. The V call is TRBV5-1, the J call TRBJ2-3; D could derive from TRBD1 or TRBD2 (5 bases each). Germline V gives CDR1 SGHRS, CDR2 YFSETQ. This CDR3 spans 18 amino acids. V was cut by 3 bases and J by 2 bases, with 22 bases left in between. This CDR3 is CASSSGASGPSFTDTQYF. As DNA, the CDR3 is TGCGCCAGCAGCTCCGGGGCATCGGGGCCCTCCTTCACAGATACGCAGTATTTT.

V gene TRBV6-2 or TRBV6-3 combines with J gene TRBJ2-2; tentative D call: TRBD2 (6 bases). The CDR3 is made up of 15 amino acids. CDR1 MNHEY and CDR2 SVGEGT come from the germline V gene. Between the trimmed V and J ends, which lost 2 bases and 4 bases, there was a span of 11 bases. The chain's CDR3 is CASSYPIGGTGELFF. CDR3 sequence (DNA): TGTGCCAGCAGTTACCCGATCGGGGGCACCGGGGAGCTGTTTTTT.